This TCR beta chain was found in a study of identical twins. TCRdb recomputed calls from the 5' RACE reads with MiXCR, one row per CDR3 protein. This repertoire shows about 200,000 distinct CDR3 sequences, roughly a tenth found once; its top ten account for 5% to 6.5%. CDR1 and CDR2 from the germline V gene are SEHNR and FQNEAQ (reference sequence). Trimming pared 8 bases from V and 1 base from J, leaving 11 bases between. CDR3 length equals 13 residues. The V call is TRBV7-9, the J call TRBJ1-1; D is possibly TRBD1 (6 bases). The sequenced sample was memory (CD45RO+) T cells sorted from blood. The sequence came from a woman between 18 and 30 years old in good health. This chain's CDR3 is CASHKGGNTEAFF. The CDR3 nucleotides are TGTGCCAGCCATAAGGGGGGGAACACTGAAGCTTTCTTT.